The clone carrying this T cell receptor beta chain was seen just once. Its antigen is unidentified. The data derive from a study of CD8+ T cells in alopecia areata. Study information: Treatment ran 6 to 18 months, with 6 months of follow-up afterward.

Findings and limits, study-wide: For lesional scalp, especially alopecia totalis/universalis, clonality was higher than in normal scalp. Whereas mice showed it more clearly, TCR sharing across patients was murkier, possibly because of HLA.

Following extraction, RNA underwent reverse transcription to cDNA, which served as the sequencing template. TCRdb's table, derived via immunoSEQ multiplex PCR, lists solely in-frame clones and lacks some. The data contain more than 90,000 clones, roughly two fifths of them singletons. This CDR3 has 16 residues. J lost 14 bases, V lost 0 bases, and 17 bases had no gene match. CDR1 SGHRS and CDR2 YFSETQ come from the germline V gene. The origin of this receptor is a human donor with alopecia areata. Material: CD4+ T cells sorted from blood. This chain uses TRBV5-1 with TRBJ2-1, with 7 bases matching TRBD2. DNA for the CDR3: TGCGCCAGCAGCTTGGGACAGACAGCGGGACCCCTGGTGAAGTTCTTC. Translation gives CASSLGQTAGPLVKFF.